The 20 T cell receptor beta chains given below trace back to one sample, sequenced in a study of blood T cell repertoires in COVID-19. This table comes from immunoSEQ multiplex PCR, and its TCRdb copy is limited to in-frame clones, with some not included. Of fewer than 200,000 clones in the sample, 82% are singletons; the top ten hold around a sixth. The sequenced sample was PBMCs or T cells enriched from blood (not recorded which). The receptor source for this set is a man between 60 and 75 years old who had recovered from COVID-19.

The V call is TRBV6-5, the J call TRBJ1-1, with no clear D. Trimming pared 3 bases from V and 10 bases from J, leaving 15 bases between. The CDR3 contains 13 residues. CDR1 is MNHEY and CDR2 is SVGAGI in the germline V gene. The CDR3 DNA is TGTGCCAGCAGTTATCGTATTGAGAGTGGAGCTTTCTTT. Encoded protein: CASSYRIESGAFF.

The CDR3: CASSPPNQGTGELFF. The CDR3 nucleotides read TGTGCCAGCTCACCACCGAACCAGGGCACCGGGGAGCTGTTTTTT. V and J are TRBV18 and TRBJ2-2; D perhaps matches TRBD1 (5 bases). This CDR3 has 15 amino acids. From germline, CDR1 is KGHSH and CDR2 LQKENI. Between the trimmed V and J ends, which lost 0 bases and 4 bases, there was a span of 9 bases.

This sequence joins TRBV4-2 and TRBJ2-4; TRBD1 matches 8 bases. The CDR3 is 17 amino acids. The J segment lost 1 base and the V segment lost 2 bases, leaving 7 bases of the junction unmatched. Germline V CDR1 and CDR2: LGHNA, YNFKEQ. The CDR3 region is CASSQTGQGRAKNIQYF. The CDR3 coding sequence is TGTGCCAGCAGCCAAACCGGACAGGGCAGGGCCAAAAACATTCAGTACTTC.

The gene calls are TRBV19 and TRBJ1-5; D ambiguous. The CDR3 sequence is 16 residues long. Between the trimmed V and J ends, which lost 3 bases and 4 bases, there was a span of 16 bases. Looked up from germline, CDR1 is LNHDA and CDR2 is SQIVND (reference sequence). As DNA, the CDR3 is TGTGCCAGTAGTATTTTGCGAATGGTCCGAAATCAGCCCCAGCATTTT. Residues: CASSILRMVRNQPQHF.

V and J are TRBV7-6 and TRBJ2-7; 12 positions match TRBD2. V was pared by 5 bases and J by 0 bases, with 8 bases of the junction left unmatched. CDR3 size: 17 residues. In germline, CDR1 is SGHVS, CDR2 FNYEAQ. CDR3 loop: CASSPRLAGDPSYEQYF. For the CDR3, the DNA is TGTGCCAGCAGCCCAAGACTAGCGGGAGACCCCTCCTACGAGCAGTACTTC.

The chain is built from TRBV27 and TRBJ2-3; D is possibly TRBD2 (6 bases). CDR3 size: 16 residues. The germline V gene has CDR1 MNHEY and CDR2 SMNVEV (reference sequence). V was cut by 5 bases and J by 1 base, with 16 bases left in between. The CDR3 sequence: CASSLGSGSGTDTQYF. DNA for the CDR3: TGTGCCAGCAGTCTAGGTTCCGGGAGCGGCACAGATACGCAGTATTTT.

This clone has just a few counts. The rearrangement uses TRBV11-2 and TRBJ2-3, with 10 nucleotides matching TRBD1. Trimming cost V 5 bases and J 4 bases; bases outside gene matches: 9. CDR1 SGHAT and CDR2 FQNNGV come from the germline V gene. The length of the CDR3 is 16 residues. The CDR3 DNA reads as TGTGCCAGCAGCCAAGGCGGGACAGGGGTAGCAGATACGCAGTATTTT. Protein sequence: CASSQGGTGVADTQYF.

The V gene is TRBV9, the J gene TRBJ2-5, with 9 bases identical to TRBD2. The CDR3 has 17 residues. J was trimmed by 1 base and V by 0 bases; bases with no gene match: 7. Germline V lookup: CDR1 SGDLS, CDR2 YYNGEE. CDR3 DNA: TGTGCCAGCAGCGTAGGAGCTAGCGGGGCTTCCCAAGAGACCCAGTACTTC. This encodes CASSVGASGASQETQYF.

This clone was seen a handful of times. V is TRBV7-3 and J is TRBJ1-2, with 8 bases fitting TRBD1. The V gene's germline CDR1 is SGHTA and CDR2 FQGTGA. Trimming removed 5 bases from V and 2 bases from J; junction bases left unmatched: 1. This CDR3 contains 13 residues. The CDR3 bases are TGTGCCAGCAGCGGGACAGGAAACTATGGCTACACCTTC. It translates to CASSGTGNYGYTF.

The J gene is TRBJ1-2, the V gene TRBV6-1; TRBD1 matches 7 bases. The CDR3 sequence is 12 residues long. The germline V gene has CDR1 MNHNS and CDR2 SASEGT. Germline trimming cut 3 bases from V and 12 bases from J; bases unmatched to any gene: 7. The CDR3 loop reads CASSESWTGNTF. The CDR3 bases are TGTGCCAGCAGTGAGTCCTGGACAGGCAACACCTTC.

The chain is built from TRBV5-1 and TRBJ1-6, with no clear D. The CDR3 is 13 amino acids. Deletions cut 4 bases from V and 14 bases from J, with 16 bases between. The germline CDR1 and CDR2 sequences are SGHRS and YFSETQ. CDR3 protein: CASSPREAGSLHF. The CDR3 DNA sequence: TGCGCCAGCAGCCCCCGGGAGGCCGGGTCCCTCCACTTT.

The chain carries TRBV5-1 and TRBJ1-1; TRBD1 matches at 7 bases. The CDR3 consists of 14 residues. Germline loops: CDR1 SGHRS, CDR2 YFSETQ. V dropped 1 base and J dropped 6; count of bases not matched to a gene: 6. This CDR3 is CASSLTRGQPEAFF. The CDR3 DNA is TGCGCCAGCAGCTTGACGAGGGGACAGCCTGAAGCTTTCTTT.

The CDR3 nucleotides read TGTGCCAGCTCACCCGGGACACCTCAAGAGACCCAGTACTTC. This translates into CASSPGTPQETQYF. This rearrangement joins TRBV18 to TRBJ2-5; D is possibly TRBD1 (6 bases). Trimming shortened V by 3 bases and J by 2 bases, and 10 bases separated the two germline ends. This CDR3 is built from 14 residues. In germline, CDR1 is KGHSH, CDR2 LQKENI.

V and J are TRBV19 and TRBJ2-2; D is ambiguous. Trimming left V 10 bases short and J 0 bases short, with 9 bases between. The CDR3 length is 13 residues. Germline CDR1 and CDR2: LNHDA and SQIVND (reference sequence). The CDR3 DNA reads as TGTGCCATCCAAGGAGCGAACACCGGGGAGCTGTTTTTT. It codes for CAIQGANTGELFF.

The chain carries TRBV3-1 (or the pseudogene TRBV3-2) and TRBJ1-5; D is possibly TRBD1 (6 bases). The CDR3 runs to 15 residues. The V end lost 0 bases, the J end lost 7 bases, and 13 bases lay between the germline ends. Germline V gene lookup returns CDR1 LGHDT and CDR2 YNNKEL (reference sequence). The CDR3 region has the DNA TGTGCCAGCAGCCAAGATCTGGGGGCTGGGCAGCCCCAGCATTTT. Translation: CASSQDLGAGQPQHF.

This clone was seen only once. J is TRBJ2-7 and V is TRBV6-5; possible D gene TRBD1, 5 bases. V shed 9 bases and J shed 3 bases, with 9 bases lying between them. The CDR3 sequence is 11 residues long. Germline-derived CDR1 and CDR2 are MNHEY and SVGAGI. The CDR3 sequence is CASHDSYEQYF. The CDR3 DNA reads TGTGCCAGTCACGACAGCTACGAGCAGTACTTC.

This clone was counted only a few times. The V and J genes are TRBV5-4 and TRBJ1-1; TRBD1 agrees at 9 bases. V lost 7 bases to trimming and J lost 7 bases; unmatched junction nucleotides: 11. This CDR3 is built from 14 residues. CDR1 is SGHNT and CDR2 is YYREEE in the germline V gene (reference sequence). CDR3 coding DNA: TGTGCCAGCTTGAGACAGGGGGAAATTAGTGAAGCTTTCTTT. This translates into CASLRQGEISEAFF.

The chain carries TRBV12-3 or TRBV12-4 and TRBJ1-2, with D perhaps TRBD1 (6 bases). With 1 base removed from V and 6 bases from J, the gap between germline ends came to 9 bases. CDR3 length equals 13 residues. In nucleotides, the CDR3 is TGTGCCAGCAGTTTAGGGACAGTCAATGGCTACACCTTC. Encoded protein: CASSLGTVNGYTF.

This clone was seen a single time. This chain links TRBV30 with TRBJ1-4, with TRBD1 matching over 9 bases. Germline assignment: CDR1 GTSNPN and CDR2 SVGIG (reference sequence). The CDR3 is made up of 18 amino acids. Germline trimming cut 5 bases from V and 7 bases from J; bases unmatched to any gene: 20. The CDR3 DNA is TGTGCCTGGGAACACGTCCGGACAGGGGAAGGGATAGGTGAAAAACTGTTTTTT. Translating it yields CAWEHVRTGEGIGEKLFF.

DNA for the CDR3: TGCAGCGTTCTACCACCCTTACAGACAGGGAGGAAGGGGGCGGGCTACACCTTC. Amino acid sequence: CSVLPPLQTGRKGAGYTF. The chain is built from TRBV29-1 and TRBJ1-2; 7 bases fit TRBD1. CDR1 is SQVTM, CDR2 ANQGSEA, per germline. This CDR3 spans 18 amino acids. V gave up 5 bases and J gave up 8 bases; unmatched junction bases: 26.